This T cell receptor (beta chain) was recorded in a study of T cells in localized non-small cell lung cancer. Study observations and caveats: Within adjacent lung there appeared a median around 60 of the top 100 tumor clones. Uninvolved adjacent lung showed higher T cell clonality than tumor. Heterogeneity cannot be ruled out, as sequencing used one tumor region only. Prolonged overall survival went with higher T cell density in the blood.

V dropped 6 bases and J dropped 7; count of bases not matched to a gene: 15. The CDR3 loop spans 15 amino acids. Per the germline V gene, CDR1 is SNHLY and CDR2 is FYNNEI. Note on this clone: What it recognizes is unknown.

This table comes from immunoSEQ multiplex PCR, and its TCRdb copy is limited to in-frame clones, with some not included. The table has approximately 41,000 clones, roughly 90% seen once. J is TRBJ2-7 and V is TRBV2, with TRBD2 identical over 7 bases. Sequences were derived from peripheral blood mononuclear cells, sampled before any cancer treatment. The clonotype was recovered from a male donor aged 60 or over with stage II lung adenocarcinoma. This CDR3 is CASRESSGPTGEQYF. Here the CDR3 DNA reads TGTGCCAGCAGGGAGAGTAGCGGGCCTACCGGGGAGCAGTACTTC.